This T cell receptor (beta chain) was identified in a study of response to subunit inactivated influenza vaccine. TCRdb passed the RT-PCR reads through MiXCR, listing each CDR3 protein once. Of hundreds of thousands of distinct CDR3 sequences in the sample, about 14% were seen once. There are 14 residues in the CDR3. Germline lookup yields CDR1 SEHNR and CDR2 FQNEAQ (reference sequence). As regards this clonotype: What it binds is unknown. A read error may account for a junction end that differs from germline.

Study-wide results and limits: The authors suggested that every seasonal influenza vaccination recruits few new T cells.

The chain joins TRBV7-9 to TRBJ2-1; D ambiguous. The sequences come from PBMCs from blood, collected less than 15 days before vaccination. The sequence derives from a man aged 50-60 years who received an inactivated influenza vaccine. The CDR3 nucleotides are TGTGCCAGCGGATTCCACAGCTCCTACAATGAGCAGTTGTTC. Translated, it gives CASGFHSSYNEQLF.